This T cell receptor (beta chain) is drawn from a study of tumor and adjacent non-tumor tissue in lung cancer. Study-level information: There were some 11 adenocarcinoma, 2 squamous cell carcinoma and 1 small cell lung cancer cases. Study-wide points: Normal lung showed higher cumulative top 100 clone frequency than tumor. TCR diversity was significantly greater in tumor than normal lung tissue.

Concerning this clonotype: No antigen is known for it.

The germline gives CDR1 SGHVS, CDR2 FQNEAQ. This CDR3 is 13 amino acids long. The V end was cut by 5 bases, the J end by 8 bases, with 12 bases between. The template was RNA from unsorted bulk tissue. Donors were chemotherapy-naive, newly diagnosed lung cancer surgical patients in China, August–late 2014. A modified ARM-PCR protocol with three rounds of nested PCR amplified TCRbeta. MiXCR was run by TCRdb on the multiplex PCR reads, yielding one entry per CDR3 protein. There are just over 200,000 distinct CDR3 sequences in the sample; 60% to 75% occur only once, and 20% to 25% lies in the top ten. The sequenced sample consisted of lung tumor tissue. This TCR derives from a man in his 60s with non-small cell lung cancer. V is TRBV7-8 and J is TRBJ1-4; tentative D call: TRBD1 (6 bases). The CDR3 here is CASSGGGREKLFF. As DNA, the CDR3 is TGTGCCAGCAGCGGCGGGGGGCGGGAAAAACTGTTTTTT.